This passage covers 4 T cell receptor beta chains from one sample sequenced in a study of cytomegalovirus exposure and HLA in healthy donors. Primers: 60 Vbeta forward and 13 Jbeta reverse. Generated by immunoSEQ multiplex PCR, the TCRdb table keeps only in-frame clones and is missing some. Among fewer than 200,000 clones listed, about 75% were seen once. Sequenced: PBMCs. All receptors derive from a man in his forties in good health and CMV-seropositive.

This clone was seen only once. This chain connects TRBV27 to TRBJ2-2; D is possibly TRBD1 (5 bases). There are 16 residues in the CDR3. Trimming pared 7 bases from V and 6 bases from J, leaving 21 bases between. Germline V gives CDR1 MNHEY, CDR2 SMNVEV (reference sequence). The CDR3 nucleotides are TGTGCCAGCACCATGGACCCAGGGTTCAGGGCCGGGGAGCTGTTTTTT. Amino acid sequence: CASTMDPGFRAGELFF.

This clone showed up just once. The CDR3: CASSFGLHQETQYF. The DNA for the CDR3 is TGTGCCAGTAGTTTCGGACTACACCAAGAGACCCAGTACTTC. The chain employs TRBV19 and TRBJ2-5, with a weak D call TRBD2 (6 bases). Germline V gene lookup returns CDR1 LNHDA and CDR2 SQIVND (reference sequence). Trimming took off 5 bases at V and 0 bases at J, with 10 bases between the two ends. The CDR3 length is 14 residues.

As regards this clone: At one of its ends the junction is not consistent with the germline gene, which may arise from a read error. The chain combines TRBV7-7 with TRBJ2-3, with TRBD2 matching over 9 bases. The germline V gene has CDR1 SSHAT and CDR2 FNYEAQ (reference sequence). The CDR3 extends over 14 amino acids. CDR3 sequence: CASSLAGGTDTQYF. The CDR3 nucleotides read TGTGCTAGCAGCTTAGCGGGAGGCACAGATACGCAGTATTTT.

CDR3 DNA: TGTGCCAGCAGTTACATGGGCAAGACGGATTATGGCTACACCTTC. Its protein is CASSYMGKTDYGYTF. The V call is TRBV6-5, the J call TRBJ1-2; D not resolved. This CDR3 region has 15 residues. CDR1 MNHEY and CDR2 SVGAGI come from the germline V gene. Deletions cut 2 bases from V and 5 bases from J, with 15 bases between.